What follows are 27 T cell receptor beta chains derived from one specimen sequenced in a study of monozygotic twins with cystic fibrosis. The data were produced by immunoSEQ multiplex PCR, yet TCRdb's version contains in-frame clones alone and is incomplete. The sample lists roughly 13,000 clones, 90% to 95% occurring once. The sample taken for sequencing was blood. The receptors stem from a girl aged 2 to 10 with cystic fibrosis.

The V gene is TRBV11-3, the J gene TRBJ2-2; TRBD1 agrees at 8 bases. CDR1 is SGHNT, CDR2 YENEEA, per germline. After removal of 3 bases from V and 2 bases from J, the junction contained 8 bases not matched to a gene. CDR3 size: 17 residues. CDR3 sequence (DNA): TGTGCCAGCAGCTTTGGAGGACAGGGCGATAACACCGGGGAGCTGTTTTTT. Protein product: CASSFGGQGDNTGELFF.

CDR3 region: CASSLPGENEQFF. The CDR3 DNA reads as TGCGCCAGCAGCCTCCCAGGAGAGAATGAGCAGTTCTTC. The chain couples TRBV5-1 to TRBJ2-1; no clear D gene. This CDR3 is 13 amino acids long. Per the germline V gene, CDR1 is SGHRS and CDR2 is YFSETQ. Deletions cut 4 bases from V and 7 bases from J, with 12 bases between.

This sequence joins TRBV10-1 and TRBJ2-3; D is unclear. There are 12 residues in the CDR3. Looked up from germline, CDR1 is WNHNN and CDR2 is SYGVQD (reference sequence). The V end lost 3 bases, the J end lost 3 bases, and 4 bases lay between the germline ends. The CDR3 DNA sequence: TGCGCCAGCAGTGATCGGACAGATACGCAGTATTTT. Amino acids: CASSDRTDTQYF.

The sample holds a few counts of this clone. The genes are TRBV29-1 and TRBJ2-3, with D maybe TRBD1 (6 bases). V dropped 4 bases and J dropped 6 bases, with 14 bases sitting between them. In germline, CDR1 is SQVTM, CDR2 ANQGSEA. CDR3 length: 13 amino acids. In nucleotides, the CDR3 is TGCAGCGTTGCCCCGGACAGCGCCGATACGCAGTATTTT. Its translation: CSVAPDSADTQYF.

The chain has TRBV10-3 and TRBJ1-1; 7 bases line up with TRBD1. V trimming: 4 bases; J trimming: 1 base; junction bases outside the gene matches: 15. From germline, CDR1 is ENHRY and CDR2 SYGVKD. The CDR3 spans 18 residues. CDR3 nucleotides: TGTGCCATCAGTGCCCCCAGGTCGGACAGGCGGGGGAACACTGAAGCTTTCTTT. Protein product: CAISAPRSDRRGNTEAFF.

Remarks on this clone: An end of the junction does not agree with germline; a read error may underlie this. This CDR3 is CASSEQDISHEQYF. The CDR3 nucleotides read TGTGCCAGCAGCGAACAGGATATCTCCCACGAGCAGTACTTC. The J gene is TRBJ2-7, the V gene TRBV7-9; a weak D match, TRBD1 (5 bases). The CDR3 covers 14 residues. Germline assignment: CDR1 SEHNR and CDR2 FQNEAQ (reference sequence).

The chain employs TRBV27 and TRBJ1-1; possible D gene TRBD1, 6 bases. CDR3 length: 13 residues. CDR1 and CDR2 from the germline V gene are MNHEY and SMNVEV (reference sequence). Trimming pared 9 bases from V and 5 bases from J, leaving 16 bases between. The CDR3 DNA sequence: TGTGCCAGTCCGGTTGGGGGGCGGACTGAAGCTTTCTTT. Translated, it gives CASPVGGRTEAFF.

The chain recombines TRBV6-1 with TRBJ2-7, with D possibly matching TRBD1 (5 bases). CDR1 MNHNS and CDR2 SASEGT come from the germline V gene. V lost 5 bases, J lost 1 base, and 12 bases lay in between. The CDR3 runs 14 residues. CDR3 residues: CASSPRVTSYEQYF. CDR3 nucleotides: TGTGCCAGCAGTCCCAGGGTTACGTCCTACGAGCAGTACTTC.

This chain joins TRBV11-3 and TRBJ1-2; D is ambiguous. The length of the CDR3 is 14 residues. V dropped 5 bases and J dropped 6 bases, with 16 bases sitting between them. The germline V gene encodes CDR1 SGHNT and CDR2 YENEEA. This CDR3 reads CASSPRTERDGYTF. In nucleotides, the CDR3 is TGTGCCAGCAGCCCGCGGACCGAACGGGATGGCTACACCTTC. The full variable domain, rest sourced from reference TRBV11-3 and TRBJ1-2, is EAGVVQSPRYKIIEKKQPVAFWCNPISGHNTLYWYLQNLGQGPELLIRYENEEAVDDSQLPKDRFSAERLKGVDSTLKIQPAELGDSAVYLCASSPRTERDGYTFGSGTRLTVV.

This chain links TRBV28 with TRBJ2-7; possibly TRBD2 for D (7 bases). V lost 8 bases and J lost 5, with 19 bases in between. The germline gives CDR1 MDHEN, CDR2 SYDVKM. This CDR3 spans 14 amino acids. CDR3 sequence reads: CASAISGGVHEQYF. CDR3 nucleotides: TGTGCCAGCGCGATATCGGGGGGCGTTCACGAGCAGTACTTC.

CDR3 DNA sequence: TGTGCCAGCTCATATTCCGGGGACCAAGAGACCCAGTACTTC. It is translated as CASSYSGDQETQYF. The V call is TRBV18, the J call TRBJ2-5, with a weak D call TRBD2 (5 bases). Trimming pared 5 bases from V and 0 bases from J, leaving 10 bases between. CDR3 length: 14 amino acids. Germline V gives CDR1 KGHSH, CDR2 LQKENI.

The chain links TRBV2 to TRBJ2-3, with D possibly matching TRBD2 (6 bases). The V end lost 4 bases, the J end lost 6 bases, and 23 bases lay between the germline ends. Looked up from germline, CDR1 is SNHLY and CDR2 is FYNNEI. CDR3 length: 17 amino acids. The CDR3 DNA is TGTGCCAGCAGTGGACCCGGCGGGACTGGGCTTTTTGATACGCAGTATTTT. Translation gives CASSGPGGTGLFDTQYF.

This chain joins TRBV18 and TRBJ2-5, with TRBD2 identical over 13 bases. The CDR3 totals 15 residues. Germline CDR1 reads KGHSH; CDR2 reads LQKENI. After removal of 5 bases from V and 5 bases from J, the junction contained 5 bases not matched to a gene. The CDR3 region is CASSGLAGVGETQYF. Here the CDR3 DNA reads TGTGCCAGCTCAGGACTAGCGGGAGTCGGGGAGACCCAGTACTTC.

This clone was observed a few times. The chain links TRBV19 to TRBJ2-7; D not resolved. This CDR3 is 13 amino acids long. Trimming took 8 bases from V and 4 from J, leaving 15 bases between them. The germline gives CDR1 LNHDA, CDR2 SQIVND (reference sequence). CDR3 sequence (DNA): TGTGCCAGTGGGTTGATAAGTCGGTACGAGCAGTACTTC. Translated, it gives CASGLISRYEQYF.

V usage is TRBV10-2 and J usage is TRBJ1-2; no definite D call. Germline-derived CDR1 and CDR2 are WSHSY and SAAADI. The CDR3 extends over 13 amino acids. Trimming took 8 bases from V and 3 from J, leaving 13 bases between them. In nucleotides, the CDR3 is TGCGCCAGCGCACCAGTTCCCTACTATGGCTACACCTTC. Encoded protein: CASAPVPYYGYTF.

The gene calls are TRBV9 and TRBJ2-7, with 14 positions matching TRBD2. CDR1 is SGDLS and CDR2 is YYNGEE in the germline V gene. The J segment lost 7 bases and the V segment lost 4 bases, leaving 10 bases of the junction unmatched. CDR3 length: 16 residues. The CDR3 loop is CASSSQGTSGSFEQYF. CDR3 DNA: TGTGCCAGCAGCTCCCAAGGGACTAGCGGGAGTTTTGAGCAGTACTTC.

V and J are TRBV11-3 and TRBJ2-7, with unresolved D. The CDR3 consists of 13 residues. In germline, CDR1 is SGHNT, CDR2 YENEEA. V dropped 4 bases and J dropped 3 bases, with 10 bases sitting between them. The CDR3 spells CASSWGWNYEQYF. DNA for the CDR3: TGTGCCAGCAGCTGGGGATGGAACTACGAGCAGTACTTC.

Here the CDR3 DNA reads TGTGCCAGCAGCTCTGGACAGGGCGTTAACTATGGCTACACCTTC. Amino acid sequence: CASSSGQGVNYGYTF. J is TRBJ1-2 and V is TRBV28, with TRBD1 identical over 8 bases. V gave up 6 bases and J gave up 1 base; unmatched junction bases: 7. The V gene's germline CDR1 is MDHEN and CDR2 SYDVKM. The CDR3 sequence is 15 residues long.

The J gene is TRBJ1-1, the V gene TRBV9; maybe TRBD1 (6 bases). The CDR3 runs 16 residues. With 3 bases removed from V and 0 bases from J, the gap between germline ends came to 15 bases. Germline V gene sequence: CDR1 SGDLS, CDR2 YYNGEE. DNA of the CDR3: TGTGCCAGCAGCGCCAGGGGTGACAGTTTGAACACTGAAGCTTTCTTT. The encoded protein is CASSARGDSLNTEAFF.

The CDR3 here is CASSLDRMDTQYF. The CDR3, as DNA: TGTGCCAGCAGCTTGGACAGAATGGATACGCAGTATTTT. The gene calls are TRBV5-4 and TRBJ2-3, with D unresolved. CDR1 and CDR2 from the germline V gene are SGHNT and YYREEE (reference sequence). The CDR3 is 13 amino acids. V was trimmed by 0 bases and J by 6 bases, leaving 8 bases between them.

The rearrangement joins TRBV30 to TRBJ2-6; 10 bases line up with TRBD2. Germline V CDR1 and CDR2: GTSNPN, SVGIG (reference sequence). V lost 4 bases to trimming and J lost 0 bases; unmatched junction nucleotides: 9. This CDR3 has 18 amino acids. The CDR3 here is CAWTYASGGDSGANVLTF. The CDR3, as DNA: TGTGCCTGGACGTATGCTAGCGGGGGAGACTCTGGGGCCAACGTCCTGACTTTC.

This sequence joins TRBV7-2 and TRBJ1-1, with D hard to call. V shed 1 base and J shed 7 bases, with 7 bases lying between them. The CDR3 consists of 12 residues. Germline assignment: CDR1 SGHTA and CDR2 FQGNSA. CDR3 coding DNA: TGTGCCAGCAGCTTAGTACCAGGTGAAGCTTTCTTT. Translating it yields CASSLVPGEAFF.

This clone appeared a few times. The gene calls are TRBV25-1 and TRBJ1-5; no clear D. From germline, CDR1 is MGHDK and CDR2 SYGVNS. Trimming took 0 bases from V and 4 from J, leaving 7 bases between them. The CDR3 has 14 residues. In DNA, the CDR3 is TGTGCCAGCAGTGAATACGGGAAGAATCAGCCCCAGCATTTT. Encoded protein: CASSEYGKNQPQHF.

The chain has TRBV28 and TRBJ1-1; the D is unclear. Trimming left V 2 bases short and J 7 bases short, with 11 bases between. The CDR3 totals 13 residues. Germline V gene data show CDR1 as MDHEN and CDR2 as SYDVKM. As DNA, the CDR3 is TGTGCCAGCAGTTTACATACCGCTTTTGAAGCTTTCTTT. Translation gives CASSLHTAFEAFF.

The chain uses TRBV6-5 and TRBJ2-7; D perhaps matches TRBD2 (6 bases). The ends were cut back, 6 bases at V and 1 base at J, with 16 bases in the middle. This CDR3 is 15 amino acids long. Germline CDR1 reads MNHEY; CDR2 reads SVGAGI. DNA for the CDR3: TGTGCCAGCAGCCCCCAATTAGCGGCTTCCTACGAGCAGTACTTC. Translation: CASSPQLAASYEQYF.

DNA of the CDR3: TGTGCCAGCAGTTGGGGACAGTACACTGAAGCTTTCTTT. Its translation is CASSWGQYTEAFF. The chain has TRBV27 and TRBJ1-1; 7 positions agree with TRBD1. The CDR3 consists of 13 residues. The V gene end was trimmed by 4 bases and the J gene end by 3 bases; junction bases not matched to a gene: 2. Germline lookup yields CDR1 MNHEY and CDR2 SMNVEV (reference sequence).

The chain has TRBV28 and TRBJ1-1; D possibly corresponds to TRBD1 (6 bases). The CDR3 has 18 amino acids. Trimming pared 3 bases from V and 1 base from J, leaving 21 bases between. Germline loops: CDR1 MDHEN, CDR2 SYDVKM. In DNA, the CDR3 is TGTGCCAGCAGTTTGTCGCCTTTACAGGGATGGAAGAACACTGAAGCTTTCTTT. Amino acid sequence: CASSLSPLQGWKNTEAFF.